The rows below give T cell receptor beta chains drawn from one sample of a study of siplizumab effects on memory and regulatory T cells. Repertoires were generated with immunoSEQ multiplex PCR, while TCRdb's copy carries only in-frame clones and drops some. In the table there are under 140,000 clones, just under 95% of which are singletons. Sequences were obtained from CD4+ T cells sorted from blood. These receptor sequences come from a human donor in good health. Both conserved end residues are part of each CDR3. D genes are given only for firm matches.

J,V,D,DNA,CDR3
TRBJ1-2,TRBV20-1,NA,TGCAGTGCTATAGGGGGCTATGGCTACACCTTC,CSAIGGYGYTF
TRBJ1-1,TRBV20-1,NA,TGCAGTTTGCGGGTGAACACTGAAGCTTTCTTT,CSLRVNTEAFF
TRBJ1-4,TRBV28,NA,TGTGCCAGCAGCATACAGAGTAGTAATGAAAAACTGTTTTTT,CASSIQSSNEKLFF
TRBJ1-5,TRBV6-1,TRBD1,TGTGCCAGCAGCAATACGGGACAGCTTAATCAGCCCCAGCATTTT,CASSNTGQLNQPQHF
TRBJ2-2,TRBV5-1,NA,TGCGCCAGCAGCTTCGACAGTGGTAACACCGGGGAGCTGTTTTTT,CASSFDSGNTGELFF
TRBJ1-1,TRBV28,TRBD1,TGTGCCAGCATGCGACAGGGGGCAACTGAAGCTTTCTTT,CASMRQGATEAFF
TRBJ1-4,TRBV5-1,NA,TGCGCCAGCAGCTTAGGCTCAACTAATGAAAAACTGTTTTTT,CASSLGSTNEKLFF
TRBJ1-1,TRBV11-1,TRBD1,TGTGCCAGCAGTAAGGACAGGATGTACACTGAAGCTTTCTTT,CASSKDRMYTEAFF
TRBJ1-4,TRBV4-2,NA,TGTGCCAGCAGCTTGGATCAGCTTAATGAAAAACTGTTTTTT,CASSLDQLNEKLFF
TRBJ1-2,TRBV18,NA,TGTGCCAGCTCACCTCCGGGGAACTATGGCTACACCTTC,CASSPPGNYGYTF
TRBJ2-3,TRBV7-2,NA,TGTGCCAGCAGCTCCCACAGGGTCGCAGATACGCAGTATTTT,CASSSHRVADTQYF
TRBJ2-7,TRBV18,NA,TGTGCCAGCTCACCACCGAAGGGAGAGGCTTACGAGCAGTACTTC,CASSPPKGEAYEQYF
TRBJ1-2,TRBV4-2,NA,TGTGCCAGCAGCACAGACAGCTATGGCTACACCTTC,CASSTDSYGYTF
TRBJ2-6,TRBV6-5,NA,TGTGCCAGCAGTTACCATGGGGCCAACGTCCTGACTTTC,CASSYHGANVLTF
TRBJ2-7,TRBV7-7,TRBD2,TGTGCTAGCAGCCAAGGTAGCGGGAGCACCTACGAGCAGTACTTC,CASSQGSGSTYEQYF
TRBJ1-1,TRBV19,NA,TGTGCCAGCACTAACGGAGGGGCCGACATGAACACTGAAGCTTTCTTT,CASTNGGADMNTEAFF